Presented here are 30 T cell receptor beta chains from one specimen sequenced in a study of blood T cell repertoires in COVID-19. The assay was immunoSEQ multiplex PCR, and TCRdb's table has in-frame clones only and misses some. The table lists tens of thousands of clones, around 86% of them singletons, with 16% in the top ten. The material sequenced was peripheral blood. These receptors came from a man aged 60-69 years with active or convalescent COVID-19.

J is TRBJ1-5 and V is TRBV7-2; no reliable D call. Germline V lookup: CDR1 SGHTA, CDR2 FQGNSA. V lost 8 bases and J lost 3, with 11 bases in between. This CDR3 is built from 13 residues. This CDR3 is CASGRVNNQPQHF. CDR3 DNA sequence: TGTGCCAGCGGCCGGGTCAACAATCAGCCCCAGCATTTT.

The rearrangement uses TRBV6-1 and TRBJ1-2; 10 bases align to TRBD1. V lost 3 bases to trimming and J lost 2 bases; unmatched junction nucleotides: 0. Per the germline V gene, CDR1 is MNHNS and CDR2 is SASEGT. This CDR3 has 14 amino acids. The DNA for the CDR3 is TGTGCCAGCAGTGAGGGACAGGGGAACTATGGCTACACCTTC. Translated, it gives CASSEGQGNYGYTF.

V and J are TRBV18 and TRBJ2-7; D is perhaps TRBD1 (5 bases). CDR1 is KGHSH and CDR2 is LQKENI in the germline V gene. The CDR3 contains 14 residues. The V end was cut by 6 bases, the J end by 0 bases, with 12 bases between. The CDR3 DNA sequence: TGTGCCAGCTCCACGGACATGAGCTCCTACGAGCAGTACTTC. Its protein is CASSTDMSSYEQYF. The full variable domain, rest sourced from reference TRBV18 and TRBJ2-7, is NAGVMQNPRHLVRRRGQEARLRCSPMKGHSHVYWYRQLPEEGLKFMVYLQKENIIDESGMPKERFSAEFPKEGPSILRIQQVVRGDSAAYFCASSTDMSSYEQYFGPGTRLTVT.

The V call is TRBV30, the J call TRBJ2-7; TRBD1 might be the D (6 bases). V shed 2 bases and J shed 5 bases, with 19 bases lying between them. Germline V lookup: CDR1 GTSNPN, CDR2 SVGIG (reference sequence). The CDR3 covers 15 residues. The CDR3 region has the DNA TGTGCCTGGAGTCCACCCGTTGTGGGGGCCCACGAGCAGTACTTC. Protein sequence: CAWSPPVVGAHEQYF.

The J gene is TRBJ2-7, the V gene TRBV7-9, with D possibly being TRBD1 (6 bases). In germline, CDR1 is SEHNR, CDR2 FQNEAQ (reference sequence). V was pared by 0 bases and J by 3 bases, with 12 bases between. This CDR3 has 15 residues. CDR3 sequence reads: CASSLAGGSGYEQYF. The CDR3 DNA follows: TGTGCCAGCAGCTTAGCAGGGGGTAGTGGCTACGAGCAGTACTTC. Together with reference TRBV7-9 and TRBJ2-7, the CDR3 gives the full variable domain: DTGVSQNPRHKITKRGQNVTFRCDPISEHNRLYWYRQTLGQGPEFLTYFQNEAQLEKSRLLSDRFSAERPKGSFSTLEIQRTEQGDSAMYLCASSLAGGSGYEQYFGPGTRLTVT.

The chain couples TRBV9 to TRBJ1-1; the match to TRBD1 covers 7 bases. The CDR3 has 13 residues. The germline CDR1 and CDR2 sequences are SGDLS and YYNGEE. The V and J ends lost 3 bases and 6 bases, in that order; junction bases with no gene match: 5. The CDR3 DNA follows: TGTGCCAGCAGCGCCCCCGGGACAGCTGAAGCTTTCTTT. This encodes CASSAPGTAEAFF. Full variable domain (rest looked up from reference TRBV9 and TRBJ1-1): DSGVTQTPKHLITATGQRVTLRCSPRSGDLSVYWYQQSLDQGLQFLIQYYNGEERAKGNILERFSAQQFPDLHSELNLSSLELGDSALYFCASSAPGTAEAFFGQGTRLTVV.

The chain has TRBV4-1 and TRBJ2-1; a possible D gene is TRBD2 (5 bases). Germline CDR1 is MGHRA and CDR2 is YSYEKL. The CDR3 runs to 15 residues. Trimming shortened V by 4 bases and J by 3 bases, and 13 bases separated the two germline ends. CDR3 nucleotide sequence: TGCGCCAGCAGCCCCTCAGCGGTTGGCTACAATGAGCAGTTCTTC. Encoded protein: CASSPSAVGYNEQFF.

The V and J genes are TRBV4-2 and TRBJ1-4; TRBD1 might be the D (5 bases). Per germline, CDR1 LGHNA and CDR2 YNFKEQ. The V end was cut by 1 base, the J end by 8 bases, with 11 bases between. The CDR3 length is 14 residues. CDR3 sequence reads: CASSQGGEREKLFF. CDR3 in DNA: TGTGCCAGCAGCCAAGGGGGGGAAAGGGAAAAACTGTTTTTT.

The genes are TRBV7-2 and TRBJ1-1, with D uncertain. The CDR3 contains 13 residues. V lost 4 bases to trimming and J lost 3 bases, with 9 bases between them. Germline lookup yields CDR1 SGHTA and CDR2 FQGNSA. The CDR3 coding sequence is TGTGCCAGCAGCTCCCAGGTGGACACTGAAGCTTTCTTT. Residues: CASSSQVDTEAFF.

The chain employs TRBV7-9 and TRBJ1-2; 9 bases fit TRBD1. Germline V lookup: CDR1 SEHNR, CDR2 FQNEAQ (reference sequence). The CDR3 has 14 residues. V lost 6 bases to trimming and J lost 6 bases; unmatched junction nucleotides: 8. The CDR3 spells CASSRSGTGNGYTF. CDR3 sequence (DNA): TGTGCCAGCAGTCGCTCCGGGACAGGGAATGGCTACACCTTC.

The chain links TRBV2 to TRBJ1-2; D gene unclear. CDR3 length equals 15 residues. Germline values: CDR1 SNHLY, CDR2 FYNNEI. The ends were cut back, 9 bases at V and 3 bases at J, with 20 bases in the middle. The CDR3 DNA reads TGTGCCAGTAGTCTGGGAGGAGTGGGGTACTATGGCTACACCTTC. It is translated as CASSLGGVGYYGYTF.

This sequence joins TRBV9 and TRBJ1-1; D gene ambiguous. The length of the CDR3 is 17 residues. V lost 0 bases to trimming and J lost 1 base, with 16 bases between them. From germline, CDR1 is SGDLS and CDR2 YYNGEE. The CDR3 loop reads CASSVAHQNRPNTEAFF. CDR3 bases: TGTGCCAGCAGCGTAGCACACCAAAACAGACCGAACACTGAAGCTTTCTTT.

This clone was seen only a few times. This chain uses TRBV7-8 with TRBJ1-6, with TRBD1 matching 7 bases. The ends lost 2 bases at V and 5 bases at J; junction bases unmatched: 3. The CDR3 sequence is 15 residues long. The V gene's germline CDR1 is SGHVS and CDR2 FQNEAQ. This CDR3 is CASSLRQGDNSPLHF. CDR3 bases: TGTGCCAGCAGCTTACGCCAGGGGGATAATTCACCCCTCCACTTT. Supplemented by reference TRBV7-8 and TRBJ1-6, the full variable domain reads GAGVSQSPRYKVAKRGQDVALRCDPISGHVSLFWYQQALGQGPEFLTYFQNEAQLDKSGLPSDRFFAERPEGSVSTLKIQRTQQEDSAVYLCASSLRQGDNSPLHFGNGTRLTVT.

The chain recombines TRBV6-5 with TRBJ1-2, with D perhaps TRBD1 (6 bases). V gave up 0 bases and J gave up 4 bases, with 6 bases separating them. The V gene's germline CDR1 is MNHEY and CDR2 SVGAGI. The CDR3 has 13 amino acids. The CDR3 nucleotides read TGTGCCAGCAGTTACTCGGACAGCTATGGCTACACCTTC. The encoded protein is CASSYSDSYGYTF.

The gene calls are TRBV12-3 or TRBV12-4 and TRBJ1-1; TRBD1 matches 7 bases. V trimming: 5 bases; J trimming: 5 bases; junction bases outside the gene matches: 5. This CDR3 spans 13 amino acids. The CDR3 DNA is TGTGCCAGCAGTGTACAGACAGGGACTGAAGCTTTCTTT. This encodes CASSVQTGTEAFF.

J is TRBJ2-5 and V is TRBV7-9; 9 nucleotides align to TRBD2. CDR1 and CDR2 (germline): SEHNR, FQNEAQ (reference sequence). V lost 5 bases and J lost 1; bases outside the gene matches: 11. The CDR3 runs 17 residues. CDR3: CASSPPIAGDLQETQYF. Written as DNA, the CDR3 is TGTGCCAGCAGCCCACCTATAGCGGGGGACCTCCAAGAGACCCAGTACTTC. The variable domain in full, with the rest retrieved from reference TRBV7-9 and TRBJ2-5, is DTGVSQNPRHKITKRGQNVTFRCDPISEHNRLYWYRQTLGQGPEFLTYFQNEAQLEKSRLLSDRFSAERPKGSFSTLEIQRTEQGDSAMYLCASSPPIAGDLQETQYFGPGTRLLVL.

The chain combines TRBV5-4 with TRBJ2-2; D unresolved. The ends were cut back, 3 bases at V and 1 base at J, with 10 bases in the middle. The CDR3 contains 15 residues. Germline loops: CDR1 SGHNT, CDR2 YYREEE (reference sequence). This chain's CDR3 is CASSSEVGNTGELFF. The CDR3 nucleotides read TGTGCCAGCAGCTCCGAGGTAGGGAACACCGGGGAGCTGTTTTTT. Combining the CDR3 with reference TRBV5-4 and TRBJ2-2 gives the whole variable domain ETGVTQSPTHLIKTRGQQVTLRCSSQSGHNTVSWYQQALGQGPQFIFQYYREEENGRGNFPPRFSGLQFPNYSSELNVNALELDDSALYLCASSSEVGNTGELFFGEGSRLTVL.

The J gene is TRBJ2-5, the V gene TRBV19; 12 positions agree with TRBD2. The CDR3 has 16 residues. J was trimmed by 9 bases and V by 5 bases; bases with no gene match: 13. Germline CDR1 is LNHDA and CDR2 is SQIVND (reference sequence). The CDR3 nucleotides are TGTGCCAGTAGTGACCCTCGACTAGCGGGGGCCGGGGCCCAGTACTTC. Protein sequence: CASSDPRLAGAGAQYF.

V and J are TRBV12-3 or TRBV12-4 and TRBJ2-7; the D gene is possibly TRBD1 (6 bases). Trimming removed 6 bases at V and 2 bases at J, with 11 bases between. This CDR3 spans 13 amino acids. The chain's CDR3 is CASSRTATYEQYF. The CDR3 DNA reads as TGTGCCAGCAGCCGGACAGCGACCTACGAGCAGTACTTC.

J is TRBJ1-6 and V is TRBV10-1; TRBD1 might be the D (5 bases). The CDR3 length is 12 residues. The germline V gene encodes CDR1 WNHNN and CDR2 SYGVQD (reference sequence). This CDR3 reads CPRSRGGSPLHF. The CDR3 DNA follows: TGCCCCCGCAGTCGGGGGGGTTCACCCCTCCACTTT.

The chain couples TRBV27 to TRBJ1-3, with a weak D call TRBD1 (5 bases). Germline-derived CDR1 and CDR2 are MNHEY and SMNVEV (reference sequence). This CDR3 has 18 amino acids. The V and J ends lost 4 bases and 1 base respectively, with 20 bases between them. The CDR3: CASSSRGGKGISGNTIYF. Here the CDR3 DNA reads TGTGCCAGCAGTTCGCGGGGGGGGAAAGGAATTTCTGGAAACACCATATATTTT.

J is TRBJ1-5 and V is TRBV19; no clear D. The V gene lost 7 bases and the J gene lost 11 bases, with 27 bases spanning the gap. The CDR3 spans 16 residues. Germline CDR1 is LNHDA and CDR2 is SQIVND (reference sequence). The CDR3 loop is CASTNGVISRPGAQHF. CDR3 DNA sequence: TGTGCCAGTACCAATGGTGTGATCTCTAGGCCCGGCGCCCAGCATTTT.

The rearrangement uses TRBV19 and TRBJ1-2; 7 bases line up with TRBD1. The trim removed 3 bases at V and 5 bases at J, leaving 3 bases unmatched. Per germline, CDR1 LNHDA and CDR2 SQIVND (reference sequence). The CDR3 extends over 13 amino acids. Here the CDR3 reads CASSIGRGYGYTF. The CDR3 DNA follows: TGTGCCAGTAGTATCGGCAGGGGGTATGGCTACACCTTC.

This clone appeared a single time. This chain connects TRBV7-2 to TRBJ1-3; 7 nucleotides match TRBD1. The CDR3 is 15 amino acids. With 5 bases clipped from V and 2 bases from J, the junction kept 6 bases outside the gene matches. Germline CDR1 reads SGHTA; CDR2 reads FQGNSA. The CDR3 DNA reads as TGTGCCAGCAGCGGTGACAGGGTGACTGGAAACACCATATATTTT. Protein: CASSGDRVTGNTIYF.

The chain joins TRBV5-4 to TRBJ1-6, with 7 bases matching TRBD1. Per germline, CDR1 SGHNT and CDR2 YYREEE (reference sequence). The ends lost 0 bases at V and 8 bases at J; junction bases unmatched: 2. This CDR3 contains 14 residues. Written as DNA, the CDR3 is TGTGCCAGCAGCTTGGACAGGGGAGATTCACCCCTCCACTTT. This translates into CASSLDRGDSPLHF. The variable domain in full, completed from reference TRBV5-4 and TRBJ1-6, reads ETGVTQSPTHLIKTRGQQVTLRCSSQSGHNTVSWYQQALGQGPQFIFQYYREEENGRGNFPPRFSGLQFPNYSSELNVNALELDDSALYLCASSLDRGDSPLHFGNGTRLTVT.

The chain links TRBV5-1 to TRBJ2-5; D is unresolved. The CDR3 has 15 amino acids. V shed 1 base and J shed 1 base, with 11 bases lying between them. Germline V gives CDR1 SGHRS, CDR2 YFSETQ. CDR3 amino acids: CASSLLTPSQETQYF. The CDR3 coding sequence is TGCGCCAGCAGCTTGCTTACGCCCAGCCAAGAGACCCAGTACTTC.

This chain connects TRBV5-5 to TRBJ2-3; 13 bases line up with TRBD2. The V segment lost 4 bases and the J segment 4 bases; nucleotides outside the gene matches: 9. The V gene's germline CDR1 is SGHKS and CDR2 YYEKEE (reference sequence). CDR3 length equals 17 residues. CDR3 DNA: TGTGCCAGCAGCGTCCGACTAGCGGGGGGATTTTCAGATACGCAGTATTTT. Encoded protein: CASSVRLAGGFSDTQYF. Supplemented by reference TRBV5-5 and TRBJ2-3, the full variable domain reads DAGVTQSPTHLIKTRGQQVTLRCSPISGHKSVSWYQQVLGQGPQFIFQYYEKEERGRGNFPDRFSARQFPNYSSELNVNALLLGDSALYLCASSVRLAGGFSDTQYFGPGTRLTVL.

The genes are TRBV4-1 and TRBJ1-5, with 7 positions matching TRBD1. V gave up 0 bases and J gave up 9 bases; unmatched junction bases: 11. Germline V lookup: CDR1 MGHRA, CDR2 YSYEKL. This CDR3 spans 16 amino acids. The CDR3: CASSQEFLQGSWPQHF. The CDR3 DNA reads TGCGCCAGCAGCCAAGAGTTCTTACAGGGGAGCTGGCCCCAGCATTTT.

Only a few counts were recorded for this clone. The chain combines TRBV28 with TRBJ1-5, with 12 nucleotides matching TRBD1. The CDR3 length is 17 residues. The trim removed 6 bases at V and 2 bases at J, leaving 8 bases unmatched. The germline CDR1 and CDR2 sequences are MDHEN and SYDVKM. CDR3 bases: TGTGCCAGCAGGCCTCCCGGGACAGGGGGCGGCAATCAGCCCCAGCATTTT. This sequence encodes CASRPPGTGGGNQPQHF.

V is TRBV19 and J is TRBJ2-7; TRBD2 matches at 8 bases. Per germline, CDR1 LNHDA and CDR2 SQIVND (reference sequence). V gave up 6 bases and J gave up 0 bases; unmatched junction bases: 7. The CDR3 loop spans 15 amino acids. For the CDR3, the DNA is TGTGCCAGTAGCCTCACAGCGGGGGTCTCCTACGAGCAGTACTTC. This translates into CASSLTAGVSYEQYF.